The clone carrying this T cell receptor beta chain was seen only once. Its cognate antigen is unknown. Germline V lookup: CDR1 MDHEN, CDR2 SYDVKM. The V gene lost 8 bases and the J gene lost 2 bases, with 10 bases spanning the gap. This CDR3 region has 13 residues. The genomic DNA of each subset was split evenly across several immunoSEQ plates. Only in-frame clones appear in the TCRdb table, and some are missing; sequencing was by immunoSEQ multiplex PCR. In the table there are over 2 million clones, less than 95% of which are singletons. These data belong to a study of shared clonotypes between healthy human individuals. Study-wide findings and caveats: Donors were few, which limited the genetic and exposure-history diversity represented.

The clonotype originates from a man aged 18 to 29 in good health. Some clones in this sample may be carry-over from other donors' samples. The chain uses TRBV28 and TRBJ1-5; D is unresolved. The specimen sequenced was naive CD4+ T cells from PBMCs. Regarding subset: CD45RA+ positively selected. CDR3 residues: CASGGLRNQPQHF. The DNA of the CDR3 is TGTGCCAGCGGCGGGCTTCGCAATCAGCCCCAGCATTTT. Based on the CDR3 plus reference TRBV28 and TRBJ1-5, the full variable domain is DVKVTQSSRYLVKRTGEKVFLECVQDMDHENMFWYRQDPGLGLRLIYFSYDVKMKEKGDIPEGYSVSREKKERFSLILESASTNQTSMYLCASGGLRNQPQHFGDGTRLSIL.